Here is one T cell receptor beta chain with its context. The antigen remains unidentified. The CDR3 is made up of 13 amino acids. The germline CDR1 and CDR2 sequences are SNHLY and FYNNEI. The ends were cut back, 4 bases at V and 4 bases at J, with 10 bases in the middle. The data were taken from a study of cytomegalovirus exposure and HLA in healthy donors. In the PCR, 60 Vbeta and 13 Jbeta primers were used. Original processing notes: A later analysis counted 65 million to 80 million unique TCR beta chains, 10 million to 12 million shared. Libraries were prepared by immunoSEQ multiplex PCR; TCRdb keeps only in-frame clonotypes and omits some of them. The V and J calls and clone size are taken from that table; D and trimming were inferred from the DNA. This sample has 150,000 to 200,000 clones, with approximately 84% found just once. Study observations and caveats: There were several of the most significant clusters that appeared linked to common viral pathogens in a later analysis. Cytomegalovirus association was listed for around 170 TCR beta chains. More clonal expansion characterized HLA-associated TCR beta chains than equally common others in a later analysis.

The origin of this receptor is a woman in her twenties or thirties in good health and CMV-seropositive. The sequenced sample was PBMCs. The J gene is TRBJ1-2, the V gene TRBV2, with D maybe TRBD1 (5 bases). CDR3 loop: CASSVTVGYGYTF. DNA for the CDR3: TGTGCCAGCAGTGTGACAGTTGGCTATGGCTACACCTTC.